This T cell receptor beta chain is drawn from a study of shared clonotypes between healthy human individuals. Study context: There were three CD4 naive, three CD4 memory, two CD8 naive and one CD8 memory plates per donor. Study results and limitations: What limited the represented genetic and exposure-history diversity was the small number of donors. What naive subsets generally showed was a larger estimated richness than memory subsets showed.

The table lists this clone with many counts. Its antigen remains unknown. The V and J ends lost 8 bases and 1 base respectively, with 16 bases between them. CDR1 and CDR2 from the germline V gene are MDHEN and SYDVKM. The CDR3 is 15 amino acids. Produced via immunoSEQ multiplex PCR; TCRdb's table is partial and in-frame only. The sample carries under 120,000 clones, around 64% recorded once. The study drew its donors from healthy HIV-negative adults without recent acute infections or vaccinations. The sequencing sample was made of memory CD8+ T cells sorted from blood. Regarding subset: CD45RO+ cells pooled with CCR7-negative TemRA cells. The gene calls are TRBV28 and TRBJ2-3; D possibly corresponds to TRBD2 (6 bases). The sequence derives from a woman in her twenties or thirties in good health. CDR3 sequence: CASSTPGEGTDTQYF. The CDR3 nucleotides read TGTGCCAGCTCCACGCCCGGGGAGGGCACAGATACGCAGTATTTT. Full variable domain (outside the CDR3, taken from reference TRBV28 and TRBJ2-3): DVKVTQSSRYLVKRTGEKVFLECVQDMDHENMFWYRQDPGLGLRLIYFSYDVKMKEKGDIPEGYSVSREKKERFSLILESASTNQTSMYLCASSTPGEGTDTQYFGPGTRLTVL.